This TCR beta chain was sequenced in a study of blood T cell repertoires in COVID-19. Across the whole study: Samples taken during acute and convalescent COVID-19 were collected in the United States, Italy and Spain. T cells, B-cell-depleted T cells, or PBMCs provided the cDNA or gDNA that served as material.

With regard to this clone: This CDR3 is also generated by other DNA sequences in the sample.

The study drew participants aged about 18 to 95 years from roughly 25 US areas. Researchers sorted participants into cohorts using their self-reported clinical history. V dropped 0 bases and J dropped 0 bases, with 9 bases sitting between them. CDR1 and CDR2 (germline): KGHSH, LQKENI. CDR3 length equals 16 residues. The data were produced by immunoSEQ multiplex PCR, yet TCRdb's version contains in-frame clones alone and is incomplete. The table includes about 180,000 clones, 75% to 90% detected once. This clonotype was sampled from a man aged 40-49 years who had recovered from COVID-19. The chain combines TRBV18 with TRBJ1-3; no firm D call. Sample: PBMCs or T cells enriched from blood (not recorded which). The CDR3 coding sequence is TGTGCCAGCTCACCACCGCGGAGTTTCTCTGGAAACACCATATATTTT. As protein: CASSPPRSFSGNTIYF.